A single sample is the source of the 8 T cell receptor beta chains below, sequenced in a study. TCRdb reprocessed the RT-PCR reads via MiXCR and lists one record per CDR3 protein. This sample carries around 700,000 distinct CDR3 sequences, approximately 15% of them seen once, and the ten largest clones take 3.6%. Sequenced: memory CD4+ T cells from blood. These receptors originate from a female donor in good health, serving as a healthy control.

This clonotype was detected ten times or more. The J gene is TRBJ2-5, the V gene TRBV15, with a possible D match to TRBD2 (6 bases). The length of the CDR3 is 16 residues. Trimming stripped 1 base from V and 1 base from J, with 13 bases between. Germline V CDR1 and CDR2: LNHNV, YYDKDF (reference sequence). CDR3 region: CATSRGGQGGQETQYF. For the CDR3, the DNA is TGTGCCACCAGCAGAGGCGGGCAGGGAGGCCAAGAGACCCAGTACTTC.

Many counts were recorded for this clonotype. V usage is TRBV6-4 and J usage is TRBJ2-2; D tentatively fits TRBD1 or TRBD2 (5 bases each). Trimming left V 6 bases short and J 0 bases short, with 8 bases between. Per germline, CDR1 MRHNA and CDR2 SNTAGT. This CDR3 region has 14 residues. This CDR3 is CASRQEANTGELFF. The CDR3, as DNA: TGTGCCAGCAGACAGGAGGCGAACACCGGGGAGCTGTTTTTT.

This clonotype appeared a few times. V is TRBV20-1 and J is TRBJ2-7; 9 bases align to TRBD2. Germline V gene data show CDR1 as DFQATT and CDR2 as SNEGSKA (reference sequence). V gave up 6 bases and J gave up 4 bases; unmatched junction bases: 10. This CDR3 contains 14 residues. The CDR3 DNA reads TGCAGTGCGACCACCCCGGGACTAGCTTACGAGCAGTACTTC. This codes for CSATTPGLAYEQYF.

The CDR3 protein is CSAASGTSTDTQYF. The CDR3 nucleotides read TGCAGTGCCGCTAGCGGAACTAGCACAGATACGCAGTATTTT. The chain is built from TRBV20-1 and TRBJ2-3; 7 nucleotides agree with TRBD2. Germline V CDR1 and CDR2: DFQATT, SNEGSKA (reference sequence). With V trimmed by 6 bases and J by 0 bases, 6 bases remained unmatched. CDR3 length: 14 amino acids.

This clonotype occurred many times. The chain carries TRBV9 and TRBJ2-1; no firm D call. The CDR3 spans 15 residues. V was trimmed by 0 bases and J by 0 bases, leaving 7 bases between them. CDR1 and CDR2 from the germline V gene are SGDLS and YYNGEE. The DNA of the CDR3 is TGTGCCAGCAGCGTAGACCCAGACTCCTACAATGAGCAGTTCTTC. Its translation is CASSVDPDSYNEQFF.

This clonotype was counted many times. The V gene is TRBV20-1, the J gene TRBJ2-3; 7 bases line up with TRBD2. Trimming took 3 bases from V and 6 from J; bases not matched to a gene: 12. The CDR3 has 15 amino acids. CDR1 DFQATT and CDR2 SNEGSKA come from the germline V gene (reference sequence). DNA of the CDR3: TGCAGTGCTAGTGTCCCCGGGAGGAGATATGATACGCAGTATTTT. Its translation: CSASVPGRRYDTQYF.

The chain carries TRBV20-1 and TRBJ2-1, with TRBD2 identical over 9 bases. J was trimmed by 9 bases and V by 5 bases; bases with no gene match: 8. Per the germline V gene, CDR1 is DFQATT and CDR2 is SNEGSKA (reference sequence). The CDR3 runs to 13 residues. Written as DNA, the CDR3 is TGCAGTGCTGGGGCTAGCGGGACGGGTGAGCAGTTCTTC. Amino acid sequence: CSAGASGTGEQFF.

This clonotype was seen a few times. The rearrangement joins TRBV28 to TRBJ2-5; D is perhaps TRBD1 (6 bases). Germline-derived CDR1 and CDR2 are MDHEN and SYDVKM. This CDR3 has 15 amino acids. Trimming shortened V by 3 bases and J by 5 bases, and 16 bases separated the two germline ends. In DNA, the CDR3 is TGTGCCAGCAGTTTTGGCGGCTCAAGGGGGGAGACCCAGTACTTC. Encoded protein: CASSFGGSRGETQYF. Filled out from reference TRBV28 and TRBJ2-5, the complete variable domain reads DVKVTQSSRYLVKRTGEKVFLECVQDMDHENMFWYRQDPGLGLRLIYFSYDVKMKEKGDIPEGYSVSREKKERFSLILESASTNQTSMYLCASSFGGSRGETQYFGPGTRLLVL.